This TCR beta chain appears in the sequencing data of a study of T cells in localized non-small cell lung cancer. General study results and limits: Compared with tumor, uninvolved adjacent lung displayed greater T cell clonality, ranking highest overall. Longer overall survival was associated with a higher density of T cells in the blood. It remains possible that heterogeneity exists, since only one tumor region was sequenced. Of the top 100 tumor clones, median around 62 were in adjacent lung, some 29 among its top 100.

This clone was detected only a few times. What it binds is not known. Profiled with immunoSEQ multiplex PCR; TCRdb holds only in-frame clones, not every one. Among fewer than 100,000 clones, approximately 80% were seen once, and the ten largest hold more than 9%. The input for sequencing was peripheral blood, taken before any cancer treatment. The sequence was collected from an older female donor with stage I lung adenocarcinoma.

The CDR3 region has the DNA TGTGCCATTAGGCGTGTCGAGCAGTACTTC. It specifies CAIRRVEQYF. The chain is built from TRBV5-3 and TRBJ2-7; D call uncertain. TRBV5-3 is an open reading frame whose function is uncertain. The V and J ends lost 9 bases and 6 bases respectively, with 10 bases between them. The CDR3 consists of 10 residues.